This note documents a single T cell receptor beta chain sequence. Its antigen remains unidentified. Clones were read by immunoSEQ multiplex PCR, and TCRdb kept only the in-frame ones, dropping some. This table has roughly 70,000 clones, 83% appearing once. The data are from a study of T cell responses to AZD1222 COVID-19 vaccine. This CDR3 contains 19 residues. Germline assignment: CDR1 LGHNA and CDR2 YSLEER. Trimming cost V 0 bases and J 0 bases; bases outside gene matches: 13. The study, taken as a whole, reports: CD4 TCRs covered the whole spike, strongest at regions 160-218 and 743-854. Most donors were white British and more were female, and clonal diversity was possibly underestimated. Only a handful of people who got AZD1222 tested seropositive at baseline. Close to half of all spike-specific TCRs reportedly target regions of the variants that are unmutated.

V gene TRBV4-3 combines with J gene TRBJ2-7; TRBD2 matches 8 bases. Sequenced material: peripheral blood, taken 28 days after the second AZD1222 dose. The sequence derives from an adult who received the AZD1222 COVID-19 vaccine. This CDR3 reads CASSQDTGGPSISSYEQYF. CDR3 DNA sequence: TGCGCCAGCAGCCAAGATACGGGGGGGCCGTCAATCAGCTCCTACGAGCAGTACTTC.